This T cell receptor (beta chain) came from a study of blood T cells in healthy people across ages. This clonotype was detected a few times. A sample-barcoded 5' primer and a J-beta primer mix were used in a second PCR of about 6 to 12 cycles. TCRdb itself ran the 5' RACE reads through MiXCR, one entry per CDR3 protein. The table includes about 560,000 distinct CDR3 sequences, about a quarter detected once. The germline gives CDR1 SGHVS, CDR2 FNYEAQ. The V gene end was trimmed by 6 bases and the J gene end by 3 bases; junction bases not matched to a gene: 14. This CDR3 spans 17 amino acids. These data also featured in a second study, about T cells of mothers and their children. This second study says: The study sampled three healthy Caucasian mothers and their six children.

Sequenced material: blood. The TCR originated in a boy younger than 10 in good health. The chain combines TRBV7-6 with TRBJ2-1; 7 nucleotides align to TRBD1. CDR3 residues: CASRVRPGGSGYNEQFF. In nucleotides, the CDR3 is TGTGCCAGCAGGGTACGACCAGGGGGATCGGGCTACAATGAGCAGTTCTTC.